This T cell receptor (beta chain) was found in a study of CD8 T cells in Susac syndrome. Germline CDR1 and CDR2: SQVTM and ANQGSEA. The junction had 11 bases not matched to a gene; V was cut back by 1 base and J by 3 bases. This CDR3 comprises 19 residues. After extraction with the RNeasy kit, 0.5 to 1 ug of the RNA was reverse transcribed using random hexamers. Amplification of TCR beta CDR3 used immunoSEQ multiplex PCR across 54 Vbeta and 13 Jbeta. TCRdb called the immunoSEQ multiplex PCR reads again in MiXCR, with one record for every CDR3 protein. The sample lists around 270,000 distinct CDR3 sequences, approximately 90% seen once, with about 0.17% in the top ten. Sequencing of TCR beta drew on CD8+ and CD4+ T cells from blood. FACS was used to enrich TEMRA cells, whereas the CD8+ and CD4+ T cells were obtained by negative isolation.

The sequence derives from a human donor with multiple sclerosis. Source material: CD8+ T cells from PBMCs. This chain links TRBV29-1 with TRBJ2-6; 11 bases are a match to TRBD2. DNA of the CDR3: TGCAGCGTTGAAGTAAGGTGGCTAGCGGGAGGAGATGGGGCCAACGTCCTGACTTTC. Its protein is CSVEVRWLAGGDGANVLTF. Full variable domain (missing parts from reference TRBV29-1 and TRBJ2-6): SAVISQKPSRDICQRGTSLTIQCQVDSQVTMMFWYRQQPGQSLTLIATANQGSEATYESGFVIDKFPISRPNLTFSTLTVSNMSPEDSSIYLCSVEVRWLAGGDGANVLTFGAGSRLTVL.